A single TCR beta chain is shown here with its context. V dropped 0 bases and J dropped 9; count of bases not matched to a gene: 4. In germline, CDR1 is SEHNR, CDR2 FQNEAQ (reference sequence). This CDR3 has 15 amino acids. This specimen comes from a study of patients and donors after allogeneic stem cell transplantation. TCRdb reanalysed the RT-PCR reads using MiXCR and keeps one entry per CDR3 protein. Here the sample spans roughly 940,000 distinct CDR3 sequences, under 20% being singletons. Material: blood, either unsorted or a sorted T cell fraction (not recorded which). This receptor was taken from a human donor who was either an allogeneic HSCT recipient or a stem cell or donor lymphocyte infusion donor (not recorded which). It is not recorded whose cells these are; they may come from a transplant donor. The V and J genes are TRBV7-9 and TRBJ2-1; 11 bases map to TRBD2. CDR3 in amino acids: CASSLALAGGVEQFF. CDR3 DNA: TGTGCCAGCAGCTTAGCCCTAGCGGGGGGAGTTGAGCAGTTCTTC.